The 15 T cell receptor beta chains below were found in one sample sequenced in a study of cytotoxic CD8 clonotypes in ibrutinib-treated CLL. The repertoire was sequenced with immunoSEQ multiplex PCR; TCRdb's copy has only in-frame clones and lacks some. Among 68,000 or so clones listed, about 63% were seen once. This material consisted of PBMCs, taken after 12 months of ibrutinib treatment. All receptors come from a human donor with chronic lymphocytic leukemia.

This clone occurred a few times. The V call is TRBV7-9, the J call TRBJ2-5; D gene ambiguous. The V end lost 3 bases, the J end lost 3 bases, and 8 bases lay between the germline ends. Germline lookup yields CDR1 SEHNR and CDR2 FQNEAQ (reference sequence). The CDR3 consists of 13 residues. The CDR3 DNA reads TGTGCCAGCAGCTTTTCACAGAAAGAGACCCAGTACTTC. It specifies CASSFSQKETQYF.

This clone was detected a few times. The chain is built from TRBV27 and TRBJ2-7, with D unresolved. Germline V CDR1 and CDR2: MNHEY, SMNVEV (reference sequence). The CDR3 is 16 amino acids. Trimming cost V 3 bases and J 2 bases, with 17 bases left between them. In DNA form, the CDR3 reads TGTGCCAGCAGTTTGTTGGGTCTACCGCTAGCCTACGAGCAGTACTTC. It yields the protein CASSLLGLPLAYEQYF.

This clone was seen a handful of times. The chain has TRBV27 and TRBJ1-6; TRBD1 matches at 7 bases. Per the germline V gene, CDR1 is MNHEY and CDR2 is SMNVEV (reference sequence). J gave up 6 bases and V 8 bases, and 4 bases lay outside the gene matches. This CDR3 spans 13 amino acids. The CDR3 bases are TGTGCCAGCCGGGACAGCCGTAATTCACCCCTCCACTTT. Translated: CASRDSRNSPLHF.

The V call is TRBV5-1, the J call TRBJ1-1; D remains ambiguous. The V end lost 0 bases, the J end lost 5 bases, and 8 bases lay between the germline ends. Germline V CDR1 and CDR2: SGHRS, YFSETQ. This CDR3 spans 13 amino acids. CDR3 in DNA: TGCGCCAGCAGCTTGGAAGGGTGGACTGAAGCTTTCTTT. It translates to CASSLEGWTEAFF. Full variable domain (outside the CDR3, taken from reference TRBV5-1 and TRBJ1-1): KAGVTQTPRYLIKTRGQQVTLSCSPISGHRSVSWYQQTPGQGLQFLFEYFSETQRNKGNFPGRFSGRQFSNSRSEMNVSTLELGDSALYLCASSLEGWTEAFFGQGTRLTVV.

This clone has just a few counts. The chain is built from TRBV30 and TRBJ1-3; D remains unclear. V dropped 5 bases and J dropped 4 bases, with 9 bases sitting between them. Germline loops: CDR1 GTSNPN, CDR2 SVGIG (reference sequence). The CDR3 loop spans 12 amino acids. CDR3 nucleotides: TGTGCCTGGGGTTTAGCCGGAAACACCATATATTTT. This codes for CAWGLAGNTIYF.

V is TRBV6-1 and J is TRBJ2-5, with TRBD2 matching 7 bases. Germline CDR1 reads MNHNS; CDR2 reads SASEGT. This CDR3 contains 15 residues. V lost 4 bases to trimming and J lost 5 bases; unmatched junction nucleotides: 10. The chain's CDR3 is CASSGQTSAAETQYF. CDR3 bases: TGTGCCAGCAGTGGGCAAACTAGCGCGGCGGAGACCCAGTACTTC.

This chain links TRBV4-3 with TRBJ1-1; D is ambiguous. Germline-derived CDR1 and CDR2 are LGHNA and YSLEER. V lost 2 bases to trimming and J lost 4 bases, with 8 bases between them. The CDR3 has 13 residues. The CDR3 region is CASSQRGGTEAFF. The DNA for the CDR3 is TGCGCCAGCAGCCAACGGGGAGGCACTGAAGCTTTCTTT.

The chain carries TRBV30 and TRBJ1-2, with a tentative D call TRBD1 (6 bases). The germline V and J ends were trimmed by 1 base and 3 bases, with 12 bases remaining between them. CDR1 GTSNPN and CDR2 SVGIG come from the germline V gene (reference sequence). This CDR3 is 14 amino acids long. The DNA for the CDR3 is TGTGCCTGGAGTGCCCGACAGGCGGACTATGGCTACACCTTC. Translating gives CAWSARQADYGYTF.

V gene TRBV4-2 combines with J gene TRBJ1-5, with D possibly TRBD1 on 5 matching bases. Trimming cost V 2 bases and J 4 bases, with 9 bases left between them. From germline, CDR1 is LGHNA and CDR2 YNFKEQ. The length of the CDR3 is 14 residues. In DNA, the CDR3 is TGTGCCAGCAGCCAAACGGGGCCAAATCAGCCCCAGCATTTT. Amino acid sequence: CASSQTGPNQPQHF.

This clone was detected ten times or more. The chain links TRBV28 to TRBJ1-2, with 7 bases fitting TRBD1. CDR1 MDHEN and CDR2 SYDVKM come from the germline V gene. The CDR3 contains 14 residues. V trimming: 7 bases; J trimming: 4 bases; junction bases outside the gene matches: 9. The CDR3, as DNA: TGTGCCAGCACCCGCACAGGGGAACTCTATGGCTACACCTTC. Protein product: CASTRTGELYGYTF.

V gene TRBV4-3 combines with J gene TRBJ2-2; TRBD1 or TRBD2 may be the D gene (5 bases each). The CDR3 runs to 14 residues. V was cut by 1 base and J by 3 bases, with 6 bases left in between. The germline V gene has CDR1 LGHNA and CDR2 YSLEER. The CDR3 here is CASSQGGYTGELFF. Written as DNA, the CDR3 is TGCGCCAGCAGCCAAGGGGGGTACACCGGGGAGCTGTTTTTT.

The sample holds one count of this clone. The genes are TRBV6-6 and TRBJ2-7; D call uncertain. The CDR3 covers 16 residues. CDR1 MNHNY and CDR2 SVGAGI come from the germline V gene (reference sequence). Trimming took 2 bases from V and 6 from J, leaving 20 bases between them. CDR3 sequence (DNA): TGTGCCAGCAGTTACCCCCCGTTAGTTAAGTCGAGCGAGCAGTACTTC. Its translation: CASSYPPLVKSSEQYF.

The rearrangement joins TRBV2 to TRBJ2-3, with 10 nucleotides matching TRBD2. CDR1 and CDR2 (germline): SNHLY, FYNNEI. V trimming: 5 bases; J trimming: 5 bases; junction bases outside the gene matches: 4. This CDR3 region has 14 residues. CDR3 amino acids: CASSQLAGIDTQYF. The DNA of the CDR3 is TGTGCCAGCAGTCAACTAGCGGGGATAGATACGCAGTATTTT. The entire variable domain, with the rest obtained from reference TRBV2 and TRBJ2-3, is as follows: EPEVTQTPSHQVTQMGQEVILRCVPISNHLYFYWYRQILGQKVEFLVSFYNNEISEKSEIFDDQFSVERPDGSNFTLKIRSTKLEDSAMYFCASSQLAGIDTQYFGPGTRLTVL.

The J gene is TRBJ1-1, the V gene TRBV7-3; D remains unclear. The V end lost 2 bases, the J end lost 0 bases, and 7 bases lay between the germline ends. This CDR3 has 14 residues. The V gene's germline CDR1 is SGHTA and CDR2 FQGTGA. The CDR3 sequence: CASSLAGMNTEAFF. DNA of the CDR3: TGTGCCAGCAGCTTAGCCGGGATGAACACTGAAGCTTTCTTT.

The chain couples TRBV21-1 to TRBJ1-2. TRBV21-1 is flagged as a pseudogene. The CDR3 extends over 15 amino acids. In DNA form, the CDR3 reads TGTGCCAGCAGCAAAGGGCGGGTAGTTTGGTATGGCTACACCTTC. It encodes CASSKGRVVWYGYTF.